The 10 T cell receptor beta chains below all came from one sample that was sequenced in a study of cytomegalovirus exposure and HLA in healthy donors. The PCR employed 60 Vbeta primers together with 13 Jbeta primers. Only in-frame clones appear in the TCRdb table, and some are missing; sequencing was by immunoSEQ multiplex PCR. The sample contains 90,000 to 110,000 clones, nearly 85% of which appear only once. The sequencing input was PBMCs. The receptor set was obtained from a man in his late teens or twenties in good health and CMV-seronegative.

The chain employs TRBV28 and TRBJ2-2, with 7 bases that match TRBD1. The CDR3 is 16 residues long. Looked up from germline, CDR1 is MDHEN and CDR2 is SYDVKM. V shed 6 bases, J shed 2 bases, and the junction held 9 bases outside the gene matches. The CDR3 protein is CASSLTGAVNTGELFF. The CDR3 nucleotides are TGTGCCAGCAGCTTAACAGGGGCCGTAAACACCGGGGAGCTGTTTTTT.

This sequence joins TRBV2 and TRBJ2-7; 9 nucleotides agree with TRBD1. The CDR3 has 13 residues. Germline CDR1 is SNHLY and CDR2 is FYNNEI. The V gene end was trimmed by 9 bases and the J gene end by 2 bases; junction bases not matched to a gene: 5. In nucleotides, the CDR3 is TGTGCCAGTTCCCGACAGGGGGCCTACGAGCAGTACTTC. Encoded protein: CASSRQGAYEQYF.

This chain connects TRBV5-6 to TRBJ2-1; 7 nucleotides match TRBD2. Germline V gene data show CDR1 as SGHDT and CDR2 as YYEEEE. This CDR3 is 17 amino acids long. J lost 6 bases, V lost 1 base, and 13 bases had no gene match. DNA for the CDR3: TGTGCCAGCAGCTTGTTAGGTGGCGGGAGTAGTGGCAATGAGCAGTTCTTC. This codes for CASSLLGGGSSGNEQFF.

The CDR3 here is CASSSKHKTGGRHGYTF. The CDR3 DNA sequence: TGTGCCAGCAGCTCGAAACACAAGACAGGGGGGAGGCATGGCTACACCTTC. The J gene is TRBJ1-2, the V gene TRBV5-6; 9 nucleotides agree with TRBD1. Germline V gene lookup returns CDR1 SGHDT and CDR2 YYEEEE. This CDR3 contains 17 residues. J gave up 6 bases and V 3 bases, and 15 bases lay outside the gene matches.

The V call is TRBV4-3, the J call TRBJ2-7; 11 bases agree with TRBD2. Looked up from germline, CDR1 is LGHNA and CDR2 is YSLEER. CDR3 length: 19 amino acids. J gave up 3 bases and V 2 bases, and 15 bases lay outside the gene matches. CDR3 loop: CASSQKLAGAEFWDYEQYF. The CDR3 DNA reads TGCGCCAGCAGCCAAAAACTAGCGGGAGCGGAGTTTTGGGACTACGAGCAGTACTTC.

The chain joins TRBV7-3 to TRBJ1-5; 12 bases line up with TRBD1. CDR1 is SGHTA and CDR2 is FQGTGA in the germline V gene. The CDR3 has 17 amino acids. V lost 4 bases, J lost 6 bases, and 10 bases stayed unmatched. The CDR3 reads CASSYPGTGGGRQPQHF. CDR3 bases: TGTGCCAGCAGCTATCCCGGGACAGGGGGCGGTCGTCAGCCCCAGCATTTT.

The chain employs TRBV9 and TRBJ2-7; D possibly corresponds to TRBD2 (5 bases). V was shortened by 2 bases and J by 6 bases, with 9 bases between the two germline ends. The CDR3 is made up of 12 amino acids. CDR1 SGDLS and CDR2 YYNGEE come from the germline V gene. This CDR3 is CASSVDGLEQYF. CDR3 DNA sequence: TGTGCCAGCAGCGTTGACGGACTCGAGCAGTACTTC.

The genes are TRBV6-5 and TRBJ1-2; D is unclear. The CDR3 sequence is 13 residues long. Germline-derived CDR1 and CDR2 are MNHEY and SVGAGI. The V end was cut by 2 bases, the J end by 4 bases, with 8 bases between. The CDR3 DNA follows: TGTGCCAGCAGTTACGGAGGACGCTATGGCTACACCTTC. This encodes CASSYGGRYGYTF.

J is TRBJ2-1 and V is TRBV5-5, with a possible D match to TRBD2 (6 bases). Germline CDR1 and CDR2: SGHKS and YYEKEE (reference sequence). The CDR3 covers 16 residues. V lost 4 bases to trimming and J lost 8 bases, with 22 bases between them. In DNA, the CDR3 is TGTGCCAGCAGCCTTTCGTTGGGGACTTCTGGGCATGAGCAGTTCTTC. This sequence encodes CASSLSLGTSGHEQFF.

This clone was seen just once. The chain is built from TRBV10-2 and TRBJ2-5, with TRBD2 as a possible D gene (6 bases). V shed 6 bases and J shed 11 bases, with 13 bases lying between them. Germline V lookup: CDR1 WSHSY, CDR2 SAAADI. There are 11 residues in the CDR3. CDR3 residues: CASRGGGEQYF. CDR3 nucleotide sequence: TGCGCCAGCAGGGGGGGAGGAGAGCAGTACTTC.